The table lists the clone carrying this T cell receptor beta chain with a few counts. Antigen unknown. The data originate from a study of cytomegalovirus exposure and HLA in healthy donors. General study points: Confirmation was obtained in vitro that three CMV-associated chains are specific for CMV antigens.

Nominally healthy donors were sampled, though unrecorded immune exposures were likely. The germline V and J ends were trimmed by 6 bases and 5 bases, with 11 bases remaining between them. The germline V gene encodes CDR1 SQVTM and CDR2 ANQGSEA. The CDR3 contains 13 residues. A multiplex PCR was run with 60 Vbeta primers and 13 Jbeta primers. Profiling relied on immunoSEQ multiplex PCR, and the TCRdb table lists in-frame clones only, not all of them. The sample shows about 98,000 clones, approximately 80% of them seen only once. The chain joins TRBV29-1 to TRBJ1-6; weak D call: TRBD1 (6 bases). This clonotype originated in a female donor in good health and CMV-seropositive. Sequenced sample: PBMCs. The CDR3 is CSVGSGDNSPLHF. The CDR3 DNA is TGCAGCGTGGGGTCAGGGGATAATTCACCCCTCCACTTT. Complete variable domain (other parts from reference TRBV29-1 and TRBJ1-6): SAVISQKPSRDICQRGTSLTIQCQVDSQVTMMFWYRQQPGQSLTLIATANQGSEATYESGFVIDKFPISRPNLTFSTLTVSNMSPEDSSIYLCSVGSGDNSPLHFGNGTRLTVT.